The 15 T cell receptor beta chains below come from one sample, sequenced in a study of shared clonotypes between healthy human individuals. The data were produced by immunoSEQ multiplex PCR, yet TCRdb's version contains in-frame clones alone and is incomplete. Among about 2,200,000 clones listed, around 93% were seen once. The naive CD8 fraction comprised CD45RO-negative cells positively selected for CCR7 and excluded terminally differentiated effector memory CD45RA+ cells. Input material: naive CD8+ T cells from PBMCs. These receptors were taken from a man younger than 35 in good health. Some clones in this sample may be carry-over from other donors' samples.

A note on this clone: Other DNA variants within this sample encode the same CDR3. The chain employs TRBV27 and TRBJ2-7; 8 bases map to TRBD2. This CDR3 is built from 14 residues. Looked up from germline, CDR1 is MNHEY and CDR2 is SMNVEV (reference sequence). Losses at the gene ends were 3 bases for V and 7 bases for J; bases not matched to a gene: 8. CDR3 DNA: TGTGCCAGCAGTTTGGGAGCGGGAGCTGGTGAGCAGTACTTC. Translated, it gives CASSLGAGAGEQYF.

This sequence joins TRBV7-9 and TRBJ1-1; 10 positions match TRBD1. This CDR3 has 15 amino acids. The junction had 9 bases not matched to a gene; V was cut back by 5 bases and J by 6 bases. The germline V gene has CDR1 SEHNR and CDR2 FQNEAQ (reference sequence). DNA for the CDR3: TGTGCCAGCAGCCAAAGGACAGGGGGAAAGGCTGAAGCTTTCTTT. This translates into CASSQRTGGKAEAFF.

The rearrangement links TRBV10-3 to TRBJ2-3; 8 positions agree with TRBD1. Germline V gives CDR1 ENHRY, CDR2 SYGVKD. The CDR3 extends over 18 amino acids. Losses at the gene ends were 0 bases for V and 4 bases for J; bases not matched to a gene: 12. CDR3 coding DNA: TGTGCCATCAGTGAGTCAATTGCAACAGGGGGTGGCCCAGATACGCAGTATTTT. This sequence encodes CAISESIATGGGPDTQYF.

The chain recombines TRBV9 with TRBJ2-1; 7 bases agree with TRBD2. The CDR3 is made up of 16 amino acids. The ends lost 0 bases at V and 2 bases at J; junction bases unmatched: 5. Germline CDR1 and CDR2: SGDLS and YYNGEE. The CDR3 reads CASSVAGGGTYNEQFF. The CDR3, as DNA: TGTGCCAGCAGCGTAGCGGGAGGAGGTACCTACAATGAGCAGTTCTTC.

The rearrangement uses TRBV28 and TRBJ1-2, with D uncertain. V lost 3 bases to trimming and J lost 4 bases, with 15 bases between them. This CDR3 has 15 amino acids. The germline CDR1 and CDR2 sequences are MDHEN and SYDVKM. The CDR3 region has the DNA TGTGCCAGCAGTTTGACGCACTTTGGTGGCTATGGCTACACCTTC. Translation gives CASSLTHFGGYGYTF.

The CDR3 loop reads CASSFPGKGNGYTF. CDR3 nucleotide sequence: TGTGCCAGCAGTTTCCCCGGGAAGGGAAATGGCTACACCTTC. This sequence joins TRBV28 and TRBJ1-2, with no clear D. There are 14 residues in the CDR3. In germline, CDR1 is MDHEN, CDR2 SYDVKM. Trimming cost V 3 bases and J 6 bases, with 14 bases left between them.

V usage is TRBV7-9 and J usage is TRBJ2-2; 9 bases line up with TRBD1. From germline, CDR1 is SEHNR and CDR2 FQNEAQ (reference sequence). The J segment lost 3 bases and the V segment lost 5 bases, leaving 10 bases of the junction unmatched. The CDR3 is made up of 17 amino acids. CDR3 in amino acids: CASSGRTGVRDTGELFF. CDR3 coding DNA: TGTGCCAGCAGCGGACGGACAGGGGTTCGCGACACCGGGGAGCTGTTTTTT.

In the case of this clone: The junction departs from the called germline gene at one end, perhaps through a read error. In DNA, the CDR3 is TGTGCCAGCAGCTTGGGACAGGGCCTTTGCACCTTC. Its protein is CASSLGQGLCTF. This chain connects TRBV5-1 to TRBJ1-2, with TRBD1 identical over 9 bases. Germline-derived CDR1 and CDR2 are SGHRS and YFSETQ. The CDR3 spans 12 residues.

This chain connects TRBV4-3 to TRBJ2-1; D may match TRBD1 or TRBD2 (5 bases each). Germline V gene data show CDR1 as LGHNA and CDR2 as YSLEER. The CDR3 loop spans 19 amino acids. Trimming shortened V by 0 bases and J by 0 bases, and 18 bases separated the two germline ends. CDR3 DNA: TGCGCCAGCAGCCAAGATACCGGGACGATACTTAGCTCCTACAATGAGCAGTTCTTC. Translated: CASSQDTGTILSSYNEQFF.

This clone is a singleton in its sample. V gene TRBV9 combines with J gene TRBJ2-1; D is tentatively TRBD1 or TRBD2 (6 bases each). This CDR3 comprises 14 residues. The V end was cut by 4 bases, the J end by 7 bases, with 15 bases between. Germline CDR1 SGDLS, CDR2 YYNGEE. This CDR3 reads CASSPGAQENEQFF. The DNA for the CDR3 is TGTGCCAGCAGCCCGGGGGCTCAAGAGAATGAGCAGTTCTTC.

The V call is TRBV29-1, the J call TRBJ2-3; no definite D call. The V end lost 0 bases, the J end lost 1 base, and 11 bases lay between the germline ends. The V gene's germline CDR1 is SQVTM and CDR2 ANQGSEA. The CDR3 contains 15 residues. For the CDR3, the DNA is TGCAGCGTTGAAGATTCTAGTTGGGGCACAGATACGCAGTATTTT. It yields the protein CSVEDSSWGTDTQYF.

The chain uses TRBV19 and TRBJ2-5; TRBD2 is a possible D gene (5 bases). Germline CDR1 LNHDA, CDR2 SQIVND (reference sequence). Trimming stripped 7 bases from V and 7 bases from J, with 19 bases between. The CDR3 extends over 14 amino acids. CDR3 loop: CASKETEVEGTQYF. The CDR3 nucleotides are TGTGCCAGTAAAGAAACAGAGGTAGAGGGGACCCAGTACTTC.

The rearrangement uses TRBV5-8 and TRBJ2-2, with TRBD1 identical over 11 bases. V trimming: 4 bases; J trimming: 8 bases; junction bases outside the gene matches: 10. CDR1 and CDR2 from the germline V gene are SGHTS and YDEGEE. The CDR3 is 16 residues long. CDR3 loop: CASSAGTGGERGELFF. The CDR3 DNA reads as TGTGCCAGCAGCGCGGGGACAGGGGGGGAACGAGGGGAGCTGTTTTTT.

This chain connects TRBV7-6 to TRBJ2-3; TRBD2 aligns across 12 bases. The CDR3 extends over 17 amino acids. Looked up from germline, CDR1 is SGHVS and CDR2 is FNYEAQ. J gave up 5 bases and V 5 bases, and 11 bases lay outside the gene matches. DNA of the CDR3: TGTGCCAGCAGCGCCAGGACTAGCGGGGCCTATGGAGATACGCAGTATTTT. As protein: CASSARTSGAYGDTQYF.

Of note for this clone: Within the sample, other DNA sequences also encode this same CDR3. The CDR3 DNA reads TGTGCCAGCAGCCCCGATGGATACGAGCAGTACTTC. It yields the protein CASSPDGYEQYF. The chain recombines TRBV7-9 with TRBJ2-7; D gene uncertain. This CDR3 has 12 amino acids. V was pared by 5 bases and J by 4 bases, with 9 bases between. The germline CDR1 and CDR2 sequences are SEHNR and FQNEAQ (reference sequence).